The source of this T cell receptor beta chain is a study of blood T cell repertoires in COVID-19. Across the study: PBMCs, B-cell-depleted T cells, or T cells provided the cDNA or gDNA that made up the material.

Germline trimming cut 5 bases from V and 5 bases from J; bases unmatched to any gene: 4. The CDR3 has 15 amino acids. The germline CDR1 and CDR2 sequences are SGHTA and FQGTGA. Participants were aged roughly 18 to 90 years, lived in around 22 US areas, and enrolled virtually. Donors were grouped by their self-reported clinical history. Symptom resolution, clearance, or two negative PCRs marked the recovered donors of Cohort 3. Some clones are missing from TCRdb's copy, which holds only in-frame ones; the method was immunoSEQ multiplex PCR. The sample records 200,000 or so clones, about four fifths being singletons.

The source material was PBMCs or T cells enriched from blood (not recorded which). This TCR derives from a man between 60 and 70 years old who had recovered from COVID-19. The chain recombines TRBV7-3 with TRBJ2-1, with 12 bases that match TRBD2. CDR3 residues: CASSQTSGGHNEQFF. In DNA, the CDR3 is TGTGCCAGCAGCCAGACTAGCGGGGGCCACAATGAGCAGTTCTTC.